This T cell receptor (beta chain) was identified in a study of shared clonotypes between healthy human individuals. Findings and limits, study-wide: What rarefaction showed was incomplete sorted-subset sequencing despite large depth. The expectation was that sequencing depth would affect clonotype sharing among donors.

To note about this clone: Its antigen is currently unknown.

This CDR3 region has 15 residues. V was pared by 2 bases and J by 5 bases, with 15 bases between. Germline CDR1 reads ENHRY; CDR2 reads SYGVKD. It was at deep level that the assay was run. Using approximately 200 ng DNA, roughly 33,000 T cell genomes, the sorted-subset replicate PCRs were run. Produced via immunoSEQ multiplex PCR; TCRdb's table is partial and in-frame only. The sample lists roughly 2.2 million clones, approximately 93% seen once, with about 0.39% in the top ten. This clonotype was sampled from a man aged 18 to 29 in good health. Some clones in this sample may be carry-over from other donors' samples. The chain uses TRBV10-3 and TRBJ2-5; D is possibly TRBD1 (8 bases). The sequenced material came from naive CD4+ T cells from PBMCs. Subset denoted: CD45RA+ positively selected. CDR3 region: CAISEPKQGGETQYF. The CDR3 nucleotides are TGTGCCATCAGTGAGCCGAAACAGGGGGGGGAGACCCAGTACTTC.